This entry concerns a single T cell receptor beta chain. This CDR3 contains 17 residues. Germline V gene data show CDR1 as WNHNN and CDR2 as SYGVQD (reference sequence). V lost 1 base and J 2 bases, leaving 17 bases between the germline ends. The data were obtained in a study of blood T cell repertoires in COVID-19. On the study more broadly: Researchers got acute and convalescent COVID-19 samples from the United States, Italy and Spain. Sample material is recorded as cDNA or gDNA derived from T cells, B-cell-depleted T cells, or PBMCs.

TCRdb's copy holds only in-frame clones and misses some; the assay was immunoSEQ multiplex PCR. Here the sample spans some 150,000 clones, around 82% being singletons. The origin of this receptor is a woman in her sixties or seventies with acute or convalescent COVID-19. The chain couples TRBV10-1 to TRBJ1-1, with TRBD1 as a possible D gene (5 bases). Sequenced material: peripheral blood. In nucleotides, the CDR3 is TGCGCCAGCAGTGAGTTTCGCGGGGCCCTAAGTAACACTGAAGCTTTCTTT. This codes for CASSEFRGALSNTEAFF.